Presented here are 14 T cell receptor beta chains from one specimen sequenced in a study of blood T cell repertoires in COVID-19. Libraries were prepared by immunoSEQ multiplex PCR; TCRdb keeps only in-frame clonotypes and omits some of them. Among some 100,000 clones, approximately 86% were seen once, and the ten largest hold around 6.9%. Material for sequencing was peripheral blood. Receptors originate from a woman aged 55-70 years with acute or convalescent COVID-19.

The chain employs TRBV24-1 and TRBJ1-4; 10 bases map to TRBD1. Germline V lookup: CDR1 KGHDR, CDR2 SFDVKD. With V trimmed by 4 bases and J by 8 bases, 6 bases remained unmatched. The CDR3 is 15 residues long. In nucleotides, the CDR3 is TGTGCCACCAGTGAGGCCGGGACAGGGGAAGAAAAACTGTTTTTT. Translated, it gives CATSEAGTGEEKLFF.

Remarks on this clone: This sample also contains other DNA sequences that code for the same CDR3. This rearrangement joins TRBV3-1 (or the pseudogene TRBV3-2) to TRBJ2-7, with 11 nucleotides matching TRBD2. The CDR3 is made up of 14 amino acids. Germline V gene lookup returns CDR1 LGHDT and CDR2 YNNKEL (reference sequence). Trimming cost V 2 bases and J 4 bases; bases outside gene matches: 1. The CDR3 protein is CASSQTSGSYEQYF. As DNA, the CDR3 is TGTGCCAGCAGCCAAACTAGCGGGAGTTACGAGCAGTACTTC.

The J gene is TRBJ1-2, the V gene TRBV7-2, with a tentative D call TRBD1 (5 bases). The CDR3 loop spans 16 amino acids. V was pared by 0 bases and J by 1 base, with 12 bases between. CDR1 is SGHTA and CDR2 is FQGNSA in the germline V gene. The CDR3 nucleotides are TGTGCCAGCAGCTTAGCGCTCTGGGGGGATAACTATGGCTACACCTTC. This sequence encodes CASSLALWGDNYGYTF. Drawing the rest from reference TRBV7-2 and TRBJ1-2, the complete variable domain is GAGVSQSPSNKVTEKGKDVELRCDPISGHTALYWYRQSLGQGLEFLIYFQGNSAPDKSGLPSDRFSAERTGGSVSTLTIQRTQQEDSAVYLCASSLALWGDNYGYTFGSGTRLTVV.

V usage is TRBV21-1 and J usage is TRBJ1-3. TRBV21-1 is recorded as a pseudogene. This CDR3 region has 19 residues. The CDR3 DNA reads as TGTGCCAGCAGCCCCGAAAGATTTAGAAACTGCCACTCTGGAAACACCATATATTTT. This encodes CASSPERFRNCHSGNTIYF.

CDR3 DNA: TGTGCCAGCAGCGTAAACAGTATCACCGGGGAGCTGTTTTTT. Translating it yields CASSVNSITGELFF. V gene TRBV9 combines with J gene TRBJ2-2; no firm D call. Trimming removed 1 base at V and 4 bases at J, with 8 bases between. Germline values: CDR1 SGDLS, CDR2 YYNGEE. CDR3 length: 14 residues. The variable domain in full, with the rest retrieved from reference TRBV9 and TRBJ2-2, is DSGVTQTPKHLITATGQRVTLRCSPRSGDLSVYWYQQSLDQGLQFLIQYYNGEERAKGNILERFSAQQFPDLHSELNLSSLELGDSALYFCASSVNSITGELFFGEGSRLTVL.

The CDR3 is CASAGQKAFF. The CDR3 nucleotides read TGTGCCAGCGCAGGACAGAAAGCTTTCTTT. The chain combines TRBV12-3 or TRBV12-4 with TRBJ1-1; TRBD1 might be the D (6 bases). The CDR3 contains 10 residues. Trimming shortened V by 8 bases and J by 9 bases, and 10 bases separated the two germline ends.

The chain is built from TRBV27 and TRBJ1-2, with 9 bases that match TRBD1. V lost 6 bases to trimming and J lost 10 bases; unmatched junction nucleotides: 6. The CDR3 runs to 12 residues. Germline lookup yields CDR1 MNHEY and CDR2 SMNVEV (reference sequence). In DNA, the CDR3 is TGTGCCAGCAGGGGGACAGGGAAGCCCTACACCTTC. It codes for CASRGTGKPYTF.

The chain links TRBV7-9 to TRBJ2-5; the match to TRBD2 covers 10 bases. The CDR3 extends over 15 amino acids. The germline V gene encodes CDR1 SEHNR and CDR2 FQNEAQ (reference sequence). J was trimmed by 0 bases and V by 7 bases; bases with no gene match: 5. The CDR3 DNA sequence: TGTGCCAGCACCCCAAGCGGGGGGGACCAAGAGACCCAGTACTTC. Residues: CASTPSGGDQETQYF.

In this sample, this clone turned up a few times. The rearrangement uses TRBV5-1 and TRBJ2-1, with D possibly being TRBD2 (5 bases). Germline CDR1 reads SGHRS; CDR2 reads YFSETQ. V was cut by 0 bases and J by 0 bases, with 19 bases left in between. This CDR3 spans 19 amino acids. The CDR3 protein is CASSLVGSSRLSSYNEQFF. Written as DNA, the CDR3 is TGCGCCAGCAGCTTGGTAGGGAGCTCCAGGCTCAGCTCCTACAATGAGCAGTTCTTC.

This sequence joins TRBV27 and TRBJ1-4; D not resolved. The CDR3 extends over 14 amino acids. CDR1 and CDR2 (germline): MNHEY, SMNVEV (reference sequence). V was shortened by 3 bases and J by 4 bases, with 9 bases between the two germline ends. The CDR3 protein is CASSFVGVNEKLFF. The CDR3 DNA follows: TGTGCCAGCAGTTTTGTAGGAGTTAATGAAAAACTGTTTTTT.

Here the CDR3 reads CASSEAGGNQPQHF. As DNA, the CDR3 is TGTGCCAGCAGTGAAGCAGGGGGAAATCAGCCCCAGCATTTT. The chain uses TRBV6-4 and TRBJ1-5; 7 bases are shared with TRBD1. The ends lost 3 bases at V and 4 bases at J; junction bases unmatched: 3. The CDR3 length is 14 residues. Germline V CDR1 and CDR2: MRHNA, SNTAGT.

The chain joins TRBV4-1 to TRBJ1-2, with D perhaps TRBD1 (5 bases). Germline-derived CDR1 and CDR2 are MGHRA and YSYEKL. The V end was cut by 3 bases, the J end by 4 bases, with 15 bases between. This CDR3 region has 15 residues. The CDR3 reads CASSQPGGGAYGYTF. The CDR3 DNA sequence: TGCGCCAGCAGCCAGCCAGGAGGAGGGGCCTATGGCTACACCTTC.

The genes are TRBV10-2 and TRBJ2-7; 11 nucleotides line up with TRBD1. The CDR3 consists of 15 residues. Unmatched junction bases numbered 4, after V lost 3 bases and J lost 3 bases. CDR1 and CDR2 (germline): WSHSY, SAAADI. DNA of the CDR3: TGCGCCAGCAGTGAACCCGGGACAGGGGGCTACGAGCAGTACTTC. This codes for CASSEPGTGGYEQYF.

CDR3 amino acids: CASSPPGLADTQYF. The CDR3, as DNA: TGTGCCAGCAGCCCCCCTGGACTAGCAGATACGCAGTATTTT. The gene calls are TRBV11-2 and TRBJ2-3; the match to TRBD2 covers 7 bases. Germline loops: CDR1 SGHAT, CDR2 FQNNGV. This CDR3 spans 14 amino acids. With V trimmed by 5 bases and J by 4 bases, 6 bases remained unmatched.